This T cell receptor (beta chain) was observed in a study of PD-1 blockade in classical Hodgkin lymphoma. The table came from immunoSEQ multiplex PCR; TCRdb's copy has only in-frame clones and leaves some out. Among about 40,000 clones, around 86% were seen once, and the ten largest hold around 9%. With no exception, relapse followed autologous stem cell transplantation in all patients, and brentuximab vedotin exposure varied. Study-level points and caveats: Relative to healthy donors, newly diagnosed patients reportedly had lower baseline TCR diversity, which was reported as lower still in relapsed/refractory patients.

This clone occurred a few times. Its matching antigen is unknown. The sample was peripheral blood mononuclear cells (PBMCs), taken at baseline. The clonotype was recovered from a human donor with classical Hodgkin lymphoma.

The CDR3 spells CASSERQADYTF. For the CDR3, the DNA is TGTGCCAGCAGTGAAAGACAGGCGGACTACACCTTC. V and J are TRBV6-1 and TRBJ1-2; tentative D call: TRBD1 (6 bases). Trimming shortened V by 2 bases and J by 10 bases, and 11 bases separated the two germline ends. The CDR3 contains 12 residues. CDR1 is MNHNS, CDR2 SASEGT, per germline.